These T cell receptor beta chains were read from a single sample in a study of cytomegalovirus exposure and HLA in healthy donors. Generated by immunoSEQ multiplex PCR, the TCRdb table keeps only in-frame clones and is missing some. Of roughly 170,000 clones detected, 80% appear once; the ten largest clones hold under 0.75%. The source material was PBMCs. The origin of the receptors is a boy aged 5-17 years in good health and CMV-seronegative. Both conserved end residues are part of each CDR3. The order of the fields is J gene, D gene, V gene, CDR3 protein. The D gene is left open where the match is weak.

>TRBJ2-1|NA|TRBV9
CASSVVGVPSSYNEQFF
>TRBJ2-5|TRBD2|TRBV2
CASLRGGEETQYF
>TRBJ1-4|NA|TRBV29-1
CSVEEGTNEKLFF
>TRBJ1-1|NA|TRBV11-3
CASSFRGGPEAFF
>TRBJ2-1|TRBD2|TRBV5-1
CASSSSTLAGGPVPYNEQFF
>TRBJ2-1|TRBD1|TRBV7-3
CASSPLGTGGRNEQLF
>TRBJ2-2|TRBD2|TRBV6-5
CASSYRGLESGELFF
>TRBJ1-2|TRBD1|TRBV5-4
CASRLMDREHYGYTF
>TRBJ2-7|TRBD1|TRBV7-9
CASSTQGQGVSYEQYF
>TRBJ1-2|TRBD1|TRBV11-3
CASSPQGQGARNYGYTF
>TRBJ2-1|TRBD1|TRBV7-9
CASTPSLSGQFTRDEQFF
>TRBJ1-2|TRBD1|TRBV11-3
CASSSWDRRDYGYTF
>TRBJ1-1|NA|TRBV6-5
CASSSWTNLNTEAFF
>TRBJ2-7|NA|TRBV11-3
CASSLAGQFYEQYF
>TRBJ2-7|TRBD1|TRBV5-1
CASSLGWTGSYEQYF
>TRBJ2-1|TRBD2|TRBV4-3
CASSQEAGYHEQFF
>TRBJ1-2|NA|TRBV4-1
CASSQDPIPSRQPNTF
>TRBJ1-1|NA|TRBV29-1
CSVASGVGTEAFF
>TRBJ2-5|NA|TRBV25-1
CASITGDQETQYF
>TRBJ2-7|TRBD1|TRBV11-3
CASSLAGGELYEQYF
>TRBJ2-7|NA|TRBV5-1
CASRVGGGAYEQYF
>TRBJ2-1|NA|TRBV6-4
CASSDSIRGDDEQFF